Listed here are 17 T cell receptor beta chains from one sample, sequenced in a study of T-cell reconstitution after alpha-beta-depleted transplantation in children. TCRbeta library preparation incorporated unique molecular identifiers. Each CDR3 protein is one row after TCRdb ran MiXCR on the PCR reads. The table has 330,000 or so distinct CDR3 sequences, around a tenth seen once. The sample was PBMCs from the stem cell graft donor, taken from the stem cell graft. Source of these receptors: a human donor who donated a stem cell graft to a child with acute lymphoblastic leukemia.

The chain uses TRBV4-3 and TRBJ2-2; D ambiguous. V lost 0 bases to trimming and J lost 0 bases, with 14 bases between them. The CDR3 consists of 18 residues. Germline V lookup: CDR1 LGHNA, CDR2 YSLEER. DNA for the CDR3: TGCGCCAGCAGCCAAGAGCCCCTGGGTCCCGCGAACACCGGGGAGCTGTTTTTT. It specifies CASSQEPLGPANTGELFF.

This clonotype was found a few times. V usage is TRBV2 and J usage is TRBJ2-7, with TRBD2 matching 12 bases. V was clipped by 8 bases and J by 7 bases; unmatched bases: 9. Germline CDR1 is SNHLY and CDR2 is FYNNEI. This CDR3 is built from 14 residues. This chain's CDR3 is CASCGLAGPREQYF. The CDR3, as DNA: TGTGCCAGCTGCGGACTAGCGGGACCGCGGGAGCAGTACTTC.

J is TRBJ2-5 and V is TRBV3-1, with 12 bases matching TRBD2. CDR3 length: 18 residues. The germline V gene encodes CDR1 LGHDT and CDR2 YNNKEL (reference sequence). Losses at the gene ends were 0 bases for V and 4 bases for J; bases not matched to a gene: 9. CDR3 bases: TGTGCCAGCAGCCAAGAACGTACTAGCGGGAGGAGGGGAGAGACCCAGTACTTC. This sequence encodes CASSQERTSGRRGETQYF.

This clonotype was seen at least ten times. V and J are TRBV6-2 or TRBV6-3 and TRBJ2-1, with D possibly TRBD2 on 6 matching bases. Deletions cut 7 bases from V and 6 bases from J, with 22 bases between. The CDR3 is 16 residues long. From germline, CDR1 is MNHEY and CDR2 SVGEGT. This chain's CDR3 is CASTGTTGAPSNEQFF. Here the CDR3 DNA reads TGTGCCAGCACCGGAACCACGGGAGCCCCATCCAATGAGCAGTTCTTC.

V and J are TRBV12-3 or TRBV12-4 and TRBJ2-2; no clear D. Trimming stripped 8 bases from V and 0 bases from J, with 4 bases between. The CDR3 is made up of 12 amino acids. DNA for the CDR3: TGTGCCAGCCCCACGAACACCGGGGAGCTGTTTTTT. It translates to CASPTNTGELFF.

The table lists this clonotype with a few counts. The chain is built from TRBV27 and TRBJ2-4; perhaps TRBD2 as D (5 bases). Trimming took off 8 bases at V and 9 bases at J, with 11 bases between the two ends. This CDR3 has 11 residues. The V gene's germline CDR1 is MNHEY and CDR2 SMNVEV (reference sequence). The CDR3 nucleotides read TGTGCCAGCCAATCGGGGAGCATTCAGTACTTC. Amino acid sequence: CASQSGSIQYF.

This clonotype was seen many times. The J gene is TRBJ1-5, the V gene TRBV29-1; D unresolved. CDR1 is SQVTM and CDR2 is ANQGSEA in the germline V gene. V was shortened by 1 base and J by 5 bases, with 9 bases between the two germline ends. The CDR3 spans 13 residues. CDR3 sequence: CSVEVRRDQPQHF. The CDR3 nucleotides read TGCAGCGTTGAAGTTCGCCGGGATCAGCCCCAGCATTTT.

Regarding this clonotype: The junction differs from germline at one of its ends, possibly a read error. The chain joins TRBV6-2 or TRBV6-3 to TRBJ1-1; no definite D call. In germline, CDR1 is MNHEY, CDR2 SVGEGT. There are 13 residues in the CDR3. For the CDR3, the DNA is TGTGCCAGCAGTCACTCGGGGAGGACTGAAGCTTTCTTT. Its translation: CASSHSGRTEAFF.

A few counts support this clonotype. CDR3 nucleotide sequence: TGTGCCAGCTCAACTACAGGCTTGGAAAATACGCAGTATTTT. Translated, it gives CASSTTGLENTQYF. This chain connects TRBV18 to TRBJ2-3; D is possibly TRBD1 (5 bases). Germline values: CDR1 KGHSH, CDR2 LQKENI. Trimming took off 5 bases at V and 7 bases at J, with 16 bases between the two ends. The CDR3 runs to 14 residues.

This clonotype was counted a few times. The CDR3 nucleotides are TGTGCCAGCAATAACAGGGGAACTTTCGAGCAGTACTTC. Translating it yields CASNNRGTFEQYF. The chain combines TRBV6-1 with TRBJ2-7, with 7 bases lining up with TRBD1. Germline assignment: CDR1 MNHNS and CDR2 SASEGT. The CDR3 covers 13 residues. V lost 7 bases, J lost 6 bases, and 9 bases stayed unmatched.

The genes are TRBV12-3 or TRBV12-4 and TRBJ2-5; D might be TRBD2 (5 bases). This CDR3 is built from 16 residues. V was cut by 7 bases and J by 5 bases, with 23 bases left in between. The CDR3 sequence: CASNPTRAPLRETQYF. In nucleotides, the CDR3 is TGTGCCAGCAACCCTACTAGGGCTCCTCTCCGGGAGACCCAGTACTTC.

There are a few counts of this clonotype. The CDR3 DNA sequence: TGTGCCAGCAGCTTTTCCCTTAATTCACCCCTCCACTTT. This sequence encodes CASSFSLNSPLHF. The chain carries TRBV5-6 and TRBJ1-6; no definite D call. This CDR3 comprises 13 residues. Germline V gene data show CDR1 as SGHDT and CDR2 as YYEEEE. V lost 2 bases, J lost 6 bases, and 6 bases lay in between.

This chain joins TRBV7-2 and TRBJ1-2; D unclear. CDR1 is SGHTA, CDR2 FQGNSA, per germline. This CDR3 is built from 13 residues. V lost 5 bases and J lost 4, with 11 bases in between. The CDR3 loop is CASSQRLSYGYTF. The CDR3 region has the DNA TGTGCCAGCAGCCAACGACTCAGCTATGGCTACACCTTC.

This clonotype was seen at least ten times. The V and J genes are TRBV7-9 and TRBJ2-1; D is perhaps TRBD1 or TRBD2 (6 bases each). V lost 5 bases to trimming and J lost 0 bases, with 11 bases between them. CDR3 length: 15 amino acids. CDR1 is SEHNR and CDR2 is FQNEAQ in the germline V gene (reference sequence). The CDR3 is CASSPEGHSYNEQFF. CDR3 coding DNA: TGTGCCAGCAGCCCGGAGGGACACTCCTACAATGAGCAGTTCTTC.

This clonotype was observed a few times. The V call is TRBV7-3, the J call TRBJ2-1; 7 nucleotides match TRBD2. Germline V lookup: CDR1 SGHTA, CDR2 FQGTGA. V was pared by 1 base and J by 4 bases, with 4 bases of the junction left unmatched. The CDR3 is made up of 15 amino acids. CDR3 sequence: CASSLMGGSYNEQFF. CDR3 DNA: TGTGCCAGCAGCTTAATGGGGGGGTCGTACAATGAGCAGTTCTTC.

This clonotype occurred a few times. The chain employs TRBV10-3 and TRBJ2-5; no reliable D call. CDR1 and CDR2 (germline): ENHRY, SYGVKD. The length of the CDR3 is 13 residues. Trimming pared 4 bases from V and 4 bases from J, leaving 10 bases between. Written as DNA, the CDR3 is TGTGCCATCAGTGTCTCAGTTAGAGAGACCCAGTACTTC. Translating gives CAISVSVRETQYF.

This clonotype showed up many times. The V and J genes are TRBV12-3 or TRBV12-4 and TRBJ2-1, with TRBD2 matching over 10 bases. V shed 3 bases, J shed 6 bases, and the junction held 5 bases outside the gene matches. This CDR3 is built from 15 residues. The CDR3 sequence: CASSFLAGVGNEQFF. In DNA, the CDR3 is TGTGCCAGCAGTTTTCTAGCGGGAGTCGGCAATGAGCAGTTCTTC.